The 8 T cell receptor beta chains below come from one sample, sequenced in a study of blood T cell repertoires in COVID-19. Sequenced by immunoSEQ multiplex PCR; TCRdb stores in-frame clones only, minus some. The sample has 150,000 to 200,000 clones, 90% seen once. The sequenced sample was peripheral blood. The receptor source for this set is a man aged 55-75 years with active or convalescent COVID-19.

The chain recombines TRBV7-8 with TRBJ1-2; D is unresolved. CDR3 length: 13 residues. With 6 bases removed from V and 4 bases from J, the gap between germline ends came to 12 bases. In germline, CDR1 is SGHVS, CDR2 FQNEAQ. The CDR3 region is CASSSRLPYGYTF. The CDR3 DNA follows: TGTGCCAGCAGTTCCAGACTACCCTATGGCTACACCTTC.

The rearrangement joins TRBV12-3 or TRBV12-4 to TRBJ2-1; D is undetermined. The CDR3 has 12 residues. Trimming shortened V by 3 bases and J by 6 bases, and 6 bases separated the two germline ends. In nucleotides, the CDR3 is TGTGCCAGCAGTTTCAGCGTCAATGAGCAGTTCTTC. This codes for CASSFSVNEQFF.

The V and J genes are TRBV6-1 and TRBJ1-4, with D perhaps TRBD1 (5 bases). Germline assignment: CDR1 MNHNS and CDR2 SASEGT. CDR3 length: 13 residues. V lost 3 bases to trimming and J lost 6 bases, with 8 bases between them. The CDR3 loop reads CASSDREYEKLFF. CDR3 nucleotide sequence: TGTGCCAGCAGTGACAGGGAATATGAAAAACTGTTTTTT.

The chain uses TRBV29-1 and TRBJ1-2, with 7 bases identical to TRBD1. Germline V gene sequence: CDR1 SQVTM, CDR2 ANQGSEA. The CDR3 is 13 amino acids. Trimming took 2 bases from V and 4 from J; bases not matched to a gene: 4. The CDR3 DNA is TGCAGCGTTGAAACGACAGGGACCTATGGCTACACCTTC. Protein sequence: CSVETTGTYGYTF. The variable domain in full, with the rest retrieved from reference TRBV29-1 and TRBJ1-2, is SAVISQKPSRDICQRGTSLTIQCQVDSQVTMMFWYRQQPGQSLTLIATANQGSEATYESGFVIDKFPISRPNLTFSTLTVSNMSPEDSSIYLCSVETTGTYGYTFGSGTRLTVV.

This clone was observed a few times. The V gene is TRBV10-2, the J gene TRBJ1-1; D is ambiguous. V was cut by 2 bases and J by 1 base, with 5 bases left in between. Germline-derived CDR1 and CDR2 are WSHSY and SAAADI. This CDR3 is built from 13 residues. The CDR3 sequence is CASSEQANTEAFF. CDR3 DNA: TGCGCCAGCAGTGAGCAGGCGAACACTGAAGCTTTCTTT.

V usage is TRBV9 and J usage is TRBJ1-2, with D possibly TRBD1 on 5 matching bases. Trimming took off 6 bases at V and 4 bases at J, with 19 bases between the two ends. The length of the CDR3 is 15 residues. CDR1 is SGDLS and CDR2 is YYNGEE in the germline V gene. For the CDR3, the DNA is TGTGCCAGCAACCTTTGGGGATCCGGGGGCTATGGCTACACCTTC. Translation gives CASNLWGSGGYGYTF.

This chain links TRBV12-3 or TRBV12-4 with TRBJ1-4; D gene ambiguous. This CDR3 region has 13 residues. Trimming left V 7 bases short and J 5 bases short, with 11 bases between. CDR3 sequence reads: CASNSGGNEKLFF. CDR3 nucleotide sequence: TGTGCCAGCAATAGCGGAGGGAATGAAAAACTGTTTTTT.

The chain joins TRBV11-3 to TRBJ2-3, with 14 nucleotides matching TRBD2. V lost 4 bases to trimming and J lost 3 bases; unmatched junction nucleotides: 3. CDR3 length: 16 amino acids. Germline V gives CDR1 SGHNT, CDR2 YENEEA. CDR3 region: CASSSRTSGRTDTQYF. CDR3 nucleotides: TGTGCCAGCAGCTCTCGGACTAGCGGGAGGACAGATACGCAGTATTTT.